This T cell receptor (beta chain) originates from a study of cytomegalovirus exposure and HLA in healthy donors. The germline gives CDR1 MNHNS, CDR2 SASEGT. This CDR3 is built from 14 residues. Trimming cost V 4 bases and J 5 bases, with 14 bases left between them. This clone has only a few counts. This PCR relied on a set of 60 Vbeta primers and 13 Jbeta primers. Profiled with immunoSEQ multiplex PCR; TCRdb holds only in-frame clones, not every one. The sample yields about 150,000 clones, 70% to 85% seen once. The sample taken for sequencing was PBMCs. This sequence was found in a man younger than 40 in good health and CMV-seronegative. V gene TRBV6-1 combines with J gene TRBJ1-1; D remains ambiguous. This chain's CDR3 is CASSGPGKKTEAFF. CDR3 nucleotide sequence: TGTGCCAGCAGTGGACCGGGGAAGAAGACTGAAGCTTTCTTT.